The clone carrying this TCR beta chain was picked up many times. Its specificity is not known. The sample belongs to a study of molecular identifiers for immune sequencing clone quantification. Findings and limits, study-wide: Reportedly, one cell's Jurkat TCR RNA was detected within 1,100,000 naive CD8 cells. Clonotypes topping 20 RNA copies carried over 97% of effector molecules but under 1% of naive ones. Same-barcode identical TCR molecules could make highly expanded clones look smaller than they are.

With listed TCR primers and previously described methods, bulk TCR libraries were prepared. TCRdb re-called the PCR reads through MiXCR, storing one row per CDR3 protein. The top ten hold approximately 0.75% of the sample, which has under 800,000 distinct CDR3 sequences, roughly 25% seen once. CDR1 and CDR2 (germline): SGHTA, FQGNSA. The CDR3 has 16 residues. The J segment lost 4 bases and the V segment lost 3 bases, leaving 10 bases of the junction unmatched. The rearrangement links TRBV7-2 to TRBJ2-7; TRBD2 matches 9 bases. The source material was naive CD8+ T cells from blood, with Jurkat cell RNA spiked in. Stated subset: FACS-sorted CD8+CD4-CCR7+CD45RA+ naive T cells. The receptor was isolated from a human donor in good health. Some libraries in this study had Jurkat cell RNA spiked in. CDR3 sequence: CASSFGNAGGRYEQYF. CDR3 DNA sequence: TGTGCCAGCAGCTTTGGTAACGCGGGAGGGAGGTACGAGCAGTACTTC.